Below are 32 T cell receptor beta chains sequenced from a single sample in a study of T cell repertoires in cytomegalovirus infection. TCRdb re-derived calls from the reads in MiXCR, one entry per CDR3 protein. The sample comprises about 400,000 distinct CDR3 sequences, roughly 20% of which are singletons, and approximately 10% rests with the top ten. Sequenced input: PBMCs. The source is a human donor in good health (CMV status not recorded). Some clones in this sample may be carry-over from other donors' samples.

Only a few counts were recorded for this clonotype. V usage is TRBV29-1 and J usage is TRBJ2-1; D is perhaps TRBD1 (6 bases). The germline CDR1 and CDR2 sequences are SQVTM and ANQGSEA. The V end lost 0 bases, the J end lost 5 bases, and 14 bases lay between the germline ends. CDR3 size: 15 residues. CDR3 region: CSVEDRRTAHNEQFF. The CDR3 DNA follows: TGCAGCGTTGAAGACCGACGGACAGCCCACAATGAGCAGTTCTTC.

This clonotype was observed a few times. This chain uses TRBV11-2 with TRBJ1-1; tentatively, D is TRBD1 (5 bases). The germline V and J ends were trimmed by 5 bases and 4 bases, with 17 bases remaining between them. The CDR3 spans 15 residues. Germline CDR1 is SGHAT and CDR2 is FQNNGV. This chain's CDR3 is CASSTPGRWGTEAFF. In DNA, the CDR3 is TGTGCCAGCAGCACTCCGGGGCGATGGGGCACTGAAGCTTTCTTT.

This clonotype was counted many times. The rearrangement links TRBV7-2 to TRBJ1-5, with unresolved D. The CDR3 totals 13 residues. The germline gives CDR1 SGHTA, CDR2 FQGNSA. V was trimmed by 9 bases and J by 7 bases, leaving 16 bases between them. CDR3 nucleotides: TGTGCCAGTAGTAAGGGTGTGAACCAGCCCCAGCATTTT. This codes for CASSKGVNQPQHF.

The chain uses TRBV18 and TRBJ2-1; TRBD2 aligns across 8 bases. Trimming removed 1 base from V and 6 bases from J; junction bases left unmatched: 8. There are 16 residues in the CDR3. From germline, CDR1 is KGHSH and CDR2 LQKENI. The CDR3 DNA reads as TGTGCCAGCTCACCACGCCCCGGGGGGGCCTTCAATGAGCAGTTCTTC. The encoded protein is CASSPRPGGAFNEQFF.

The table lists this clonotype with a few counts. V is TRBV7-2 and J is TRBJ2-5; 10 nucleotides agree with TRBD2. Germline CDR1 and CDR2: SGHTA and FQGNSA. The CDR3 extends over 16 amino acids. The junction had 8 bases not matched to a gene; V was cut back by 5 bases and J by 2 bases. Here the CDR3 reads CASSPPQRGGQETQYF. CDR3 bases: TGTGCCAGCAGCCCACCCCAGCGGGGGGGTCAAGAGACCCAGTACTTC.

This clonotype was observed at least ten times. J is TRBJ1-5 and V is TRBV6-6, with no clear D. Germline V lookup: CDR1 MNHNY, CDR2 SVGAGI (reference sequence). The CDR3 consists of 14 residues. Trimming removed 7 bases from V and 1 base from J, with 11 bases in between. The DNA for the CDR3 is TGTGCCAGCACCCCCCCGAGGAGCAATCAGCCCCAGCATTTT. The encoded protein is CASTPPRSNQPQHF.

The chain recombines TRBV11-3 with TRBJ1-1; the D gene is possibly TRBD1 (6 bases). The CDR3 length is 16 residues. V lost 6 bases, J lost 0 bases, and 17 bases lay in between. The germline gives CDR1 SGHNT, CDR2 YENEEA. The CDR3 here is CASSLGRDTMNTEAFF. Written as DNA, the CDR3 is TGTGCCAGCAGTTTGGGGAGGGACACCATGAACACTGAAGCTTTCTTT.

This clonotype occurred many times. The rearrangement joins TRBV7-2 to TRBJ2-7; 11 bases align to TRBD2. The J segment lost 5 bases and the V segment lost 0 bases, leaving 6 bases of the junction unmatched. Germline CDR1 reads SGHTA; CDR2 reads FQGNSA. The CDR3 runs 16 residues. CDR3 bases: TGTGCCAGCAGCTTAGCGGCTACTAGCGGGAGCAACGAGCAGTACTTC. It yields the protein CASSLAATSGSNEQYF.

This clonotype came up many times. The chain uses TRBV7-8 and TRBJ1-2; D ambiguous. This CDR3 has 13 amino acids. The germline V gene encodes CDR1 SGHVS and CDR2 FQNEAQ. The ends were cut back, 4 bases at V and 7 bases at J, with 13 bases in the middle. CDR3 in DNA: TGTGCCAGCAGCTCAGAGTGGACTGGTGGCTACACCTTC. Translation gives CASSSEWTGGYTF.

This chain links TRBV6-5 with TRBJ1-1; D possibly corresponds to TRBD1 (5 bases). This CDR3 has 15 amino acids. V lost 0 bases and J 4 bases, leaving 12 bases between the germline ends. CDR1 is MNHEY, CDR2 SVGAGI, per germline. In DNA form, the CDR3 reads TGTGCCAGCAGTTACTCCGTTTCCGGGGGCACTGAAGCTTTCTTT. Amino acids: CASSYSVSGGTEAFF.

The sample holds many counts of this clonotype. The rearrangement links TRBV28 to TRBJ1-2; unclear D gene. Germline CDR1 reads MDHEN; CDR2 reads SYDVKM. Trimming removed 1 base at V and 7 bases at J, with 7 bases between. The CDR3 sequence is 12 residues long. The CDR3, as DNA: TGTGCCAGCAGTTTATTGAGCGTTGGCTACACCTTC. This translates into CASSLLSVGYTF.

This clonotype was detected many times. This sequence joins TRBV7-8 and TRBJ2-1; the match to TRBD2 covers 9 bases. J was trimmed by 6 bases and V by 5 bases; bases with no gene match: 8. CDR1 and CDR2 from the germline V gene are SGHVS and FQNEAQ. CDR3 length equals 15 residues. The CDR3, as DNA: TGTGCCAGCAGCACAGGACTAGCGCCACTCAATGAGCAGTTCTTC. Translating it yields CASSTGLAPLNEQFF.

This sequence joins TRBV24-1 and TRBJ1-6; no reliable D call. CDR1 KGHDR and CDR2 SFDVKD come from the germline V gene. V was cut by 11 bases and J by 7 bases, with 11 bases left in between. The CDR3 has 12 amino acids. CDR3 nucleotides: TGTGCCAGCGATGACGGGAATTCACCCCTCCACTTT. This translates into CASDDGNSPLHF.

Ten or more counts support this clonotype. The rearrangement joins TRBV12-3 or TRBV12-4 to TRBJ1-3, with no clear D. The V gene lost 5 bases and the J gene lost 0 bases, with 14 bases spanning the gap. This CDR3 comprises 16 residues. CDR3 residues: CASSTSGKSSGNTIYF. In nucleotides, the CDR3 is TGTGCCAGCAGTACCTCTGGAAAGAGCTCTGGAAACACCATATATTTT.

This clonotype was recorded many times. This chain links TRBV6-4 with TRBJ2-3; 8 nucleotides align to TRBD2. V shed 4 bases, J shed 2 bases, and the junction held 5 bases outside the gene matches. The length of the CDR3 is 15 residues. Germline V gene sequence: CDR1 MRHNA, CDR2 SNTAGT. For the CDR3, the DNA is TGTGCCAGCAGTGTCCGGGGGGGACTCACAGATACGCAGTATTTT. This gives the protein CASSVRGGLTDTQYF.

This clonotype was detected ten times or more. The chain has TRBV7-2 and TRBJ2-3; 7 nucleotides match TRBD1. CDR3 length: 14 residues. The trim removed 5 bases at V and 6 bases at J, leaving 8 bases unmatched. Per the germline V gene, CDR1 is SGHTA and CDR2 is FQGNSA. The CDR3 nucleotides read TGTGCCAGCAGCACCAGACAGGGCGGGGATACGCAGTATTTT. Amino acids: CASSTRQGGDTQYF. The whole variable domain, filled in from reference TRBV7-2 and TRBJ2-3, reads GAGVSQSPSNKVTEKGKDVELRCDPISGHTALYWYRQSLGQGLEFLIYFQGNSAPDKSGLPSDRFSAERTGGSVSTLTIQRTQQEDSAVYLCASSTRQGGDTQYFGPGTRLTVL.

In this sample, this clonotype turned up many times. V is TRBV6-1 and J is TRBJ2-1; 7 bases map to TRBD2. This CDR3 is built from 19 residues. With V trimmed by 2 bases and J by 0 bases, 13 bases remained unmatched. The germline V gene encodes CDR1 MNHNS and CDR2 SASEGT. This CDR3 reads CASSEKISGVPSSYNEQFF. The CDR3 DNA is TGTGCCAGCAGTGAAAAGATAAGCGGGGTCCCTAGCTCCTACAATGAGCAGTTCTTC.

In its sample, this clonotype was seen many times. The chain joins TRBV7-2 to TRBJ2-5; D call uncertain. The CDR3 is 13 amino acids. The V and J ends lost 5 bases and 5 bases respectively, with 12 bases between them. In germline, CDR1 is SGHTA, CDR2 FQGNSA. The CDR3 coding sequence is TGTGCCAGCAGCGCCTTAACCCAGGAGACCCAGTACTTC. Its protein is CASSALTQETQYF.

This clonotype was seen repeatedly, ten times or more. The CDR3 DNA sequence: TGTGCCAGCAGCCTAATGGCGGGAGGGGATGGGCAGTTCTTC. It specifies CASSLMAGGDGQFF. The gene calls are TRBV7-2 and TRBJ2-1; 9 bases line up with TRBD2. Germline trimming cut 5 bases from V and 12 bases from J; bases unmatched to any gene: 11. Germline values: CDR1 SGHTA, CDR2 FQGNSA. The CDR3 spans 14 residues.

This clonotype has a handful of counts. The chain carries TRBV7-9 and TRBJ2-5; 7 nucleotides agree with TRBD1. The CDR3 loop spans 12 amino acids. J lost 7 bases, V lost 5 bases, and 4 bases had no gene match. In germline, CDR1 is SEHNR, CDR2 FQNEAQ (reference sequence). This CDR3 is CASSGDSWTQYF. The CDR3 DNA reads TGTGCCAGCAGCGGGGACAGCTGGACCCAGTACTTC.

This clonotype came up a few times. The V call is TRBV19, the J call TRBJ2-5; D remains unclear. CDR1 LNHDA and CDR2 SQIVND come from the germline V gene (reference sequence). The CDR3 has 14 amino acids. V lost 2 bases to trimming and J lost 0 bases, with 7 bases between them. The CDR3 is CASSIRSNQETQYF. CDR3 nucleotides: TGTGCCAGTAGTATACGCAGTAACCAAGAGACCCAGTACTTC.

This clonotype was found many times. The chain combines TRBV28 with TRBJ1-5, with a weak D call TRBD1 (5 bases). With 5 bases removed from V and 9 bases from J, the gap between germline ends came to 20 bases. The CDR3 loop spans 15 amino acids. Looked up from germline, CDR1 is MDHEN and CDR2 is SYDVKM. CDR3 DNA sequence: TGTGCCAGCAGTCTGCTCAGGGTTTTAGGTGCGCCCCAGCATTTT. It is translated as CASSLLRVLGAPQHF.

This clonotype occurred many times. The chain recombines TRBV6-2 or TRBV6-3 with TRBJ2-5; no reliable D call. The CDR3 extends over 15 amino acids. Germline CDR1 and CDR2: MNHEY and SVGEGT. V was shortened by 7 bases and J by 5 bases, with 20 bases between the two germline ends. CDR3 amino acids: CASTIQGPDGETQYF. CDR3 nucleotide sequence: TGTGCCAGCACCATCCAAGGCCCCGACGGGGAGACCCAGTACTTC.

The rearrangement joins TRBV6-1 to TRBJ2-7, with D uncertain. The CDR3 is made up of 13 amino acids. V shed 1 base and J shed 9 bases, with 13 bases lying between them. Germline loops: CDR1 MNHNS, CDR2 SASEGT. CDR3 coding DNA: TGTGCCAGCAGTGAAGGATACGAACGTGGGCAGTACTTC. Translation: CASSEGYERGQYF.

About this clonotype: The missing conserved phenylalanine or tryptophan at the end of this CDR3 makes a read error likely. The gene calls are TRBV7-4 and TRBJ1-2; 9 bases fit TRBD1. Germline CDR1 SGHVT, CDR2 SQSDAQ. V dropped 5 bases and J dropped 5; count of bases not matched to a gene: 3. The CDR3 covers 13 residues. This chain's CDR3 is CASSRDREYGYTV. The CDR3 nucleotides are TGTGCCAGCAGCCGGGACAGGGAATATGGCTACACCGTC.

This clonotype was observed at least ten times. The genes are TRBV12-3 or TRBV12-4 and TRBJ2-7; D is possibly TRBD2 (6 bases). The CDR3 is made up of 15 amino acids. V lost 5 bases, J lost 2 bases, and 16 bases lay in between. CDR3 amino acids: CASSLLLGEAYEQYF. As DNA, the CDR3 is TGTGCCAGCAGTCTTCTGCTGGGGGAGGCCTACGAGCAGTACTTC.

This clonotype was counted many times. V is TRBV7-2 and J is TRBJ2-5, with 13 bases that match TRBD2. The trim removed 2 bases at V and 7 bases at J, leaving 13 bases unmatched. CDR3 length: 18 residues. The V gene's germline CDR1 is SGHTA and CDR2 FQGNSA. As DNA, the CDR3 is TGTGCCAGCAGCTTACCCCGGGGACTAGCGGGGACCATGGGGACCCAGTACTTC. This sequence encodes CASSLPRGLAGTMGTQYF.

This clonotype was observed a few times. The chain uses TRBV2 and TRBJ1-5; 9 nucleotides match TRBD1. This CDR3 has 15 residues. Germline assignment: CDR1 SNHLY and CDR2 FYNNEI. The ends lost 5 bases at V and 0 bases at J; junction bases unmatched: 2. CDR3 amino acids: CASSLDRGSNQPQHF. CDR3 nucleotides: TGTGCCAGCAGTTTGGACAGGGGTAGCAATCAGCCCCAGCATTTT.

This clonotype was picked up a small number of times. The CDR3 here is CASSLVLLASQETQYF. The CDR3 DNA reads as TGTGCCAGCAGCTTAGTACTACTAGCGTCACAAGAGACCCAGTACTTC. The chain is built from TRBV7-6 and TRBJ2-5; TRBD2 agrees at 7 bases. Germline CDR1 and CDR2: SGHVS and FNYEAQ. CDR3 length equals 16 residues. V lost 1 base and J lost 2; bases outside the gene matches: 7.

The V gene is TRBV20-1, the J gene TRBJ2-3; tentatively, D is TRBD1 (6 bases). V lost 5 bases and J 2 bases, leaving 14 bases between the germline ends. Germline-derived CDR1 and CDR2 are DFQATT and SNEGSKA (reference sequence). The CDR3 runs to 14 residues. DNA of the CDR3: TGCAGTGCTTCACGGACAGAGGACACAGATACGCAGTATTTT. It is translated as CSASRTEDTDTQYF.

The chain recombines TRBV28 with TRBJ2-5, with D possibly TRBD1 on 5 matching bases. CDR1 MDHEN and CDR2 SYDVKM come from the germline V gene. CDR3 length: 15 residues. V was clipped by 3 bases and J by 2 bases, with 13 bases between them. DNA for the CDR3: TGTGCCAGCAGTTTGGGCAGGGTCAGGCAAGAGACCCAGTACTTC. Encoded protein: CASSLGRVRQETQYF. The entire variable domain, with the rest obtained from reference TRBV28 and TRBJ2-5, is as follows: DVKVTQSSRYLVKRTGEKVFLECVQDMDHENMFWYRQDPGLGLRLIYFSYDVKMKEKGDIPEGYSVSREKKERFSLILESASTNQTSMYLCASSLGRVRQETQYFGPGTRLLVL.

This rearrangement joins TRBV6-1 to TRBJ2-7; 10 positions agree with TRBD2. In germline, CDR1 is MNHNS, CDR2 SASEGT. The J segment lost 7 bases and the V segment lost 2 bases, leaving 8 bases of the junction unmatched. CDR3 size: 15 residues. Written as DNA, the CDR3 is TGTGCCAGCAGTGAAAATCGGCTAGCGGGGGAAGAGCAGTACTTC. Protein product: CASSENRLAGEEQYF.